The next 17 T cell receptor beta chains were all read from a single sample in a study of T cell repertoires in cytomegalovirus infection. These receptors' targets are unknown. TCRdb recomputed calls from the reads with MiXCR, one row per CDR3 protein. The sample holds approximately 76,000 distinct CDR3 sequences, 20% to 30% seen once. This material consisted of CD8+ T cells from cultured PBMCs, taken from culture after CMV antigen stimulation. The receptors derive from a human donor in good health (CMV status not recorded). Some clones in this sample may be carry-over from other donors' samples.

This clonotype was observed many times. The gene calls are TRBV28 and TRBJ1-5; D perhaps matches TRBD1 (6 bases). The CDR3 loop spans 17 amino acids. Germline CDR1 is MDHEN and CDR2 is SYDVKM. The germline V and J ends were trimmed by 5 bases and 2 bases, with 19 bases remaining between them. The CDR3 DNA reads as TGTGCCAGCAGTCCCCTGTTGAAGGGGGTGGGCAATCAGCCCCAGCATTTT. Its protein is CASSPLLKGVGNQPQHF.

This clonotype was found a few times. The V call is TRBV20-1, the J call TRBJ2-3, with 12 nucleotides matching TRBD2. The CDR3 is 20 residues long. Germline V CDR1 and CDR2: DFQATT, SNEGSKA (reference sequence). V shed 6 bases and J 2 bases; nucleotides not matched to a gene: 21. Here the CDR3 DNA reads TGCAGTGCAAGTCCCATGGGGGGACTAGCGGGTGGGGGGATCACAGATACGCAGTATTTT. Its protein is CSASPMGGLAGGGITDTQYF.

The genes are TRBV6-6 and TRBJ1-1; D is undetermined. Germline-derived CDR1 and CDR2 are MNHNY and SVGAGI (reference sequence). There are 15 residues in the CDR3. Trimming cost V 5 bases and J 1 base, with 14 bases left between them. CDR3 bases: TGTGCCAGCAGTCACCAAGGCCGAGGGAACACTGAAGCTTTCTTT. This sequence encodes CASSHQGRGNTEAFF.

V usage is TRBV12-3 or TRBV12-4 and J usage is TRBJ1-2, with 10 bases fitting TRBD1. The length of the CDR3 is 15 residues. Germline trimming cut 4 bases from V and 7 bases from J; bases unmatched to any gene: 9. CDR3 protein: CASSSTGQGMRGYTF. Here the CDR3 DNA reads TGTGCCAGCAGTTCGACGGGACAGGGGATGCGTGGCTACACCTTC.

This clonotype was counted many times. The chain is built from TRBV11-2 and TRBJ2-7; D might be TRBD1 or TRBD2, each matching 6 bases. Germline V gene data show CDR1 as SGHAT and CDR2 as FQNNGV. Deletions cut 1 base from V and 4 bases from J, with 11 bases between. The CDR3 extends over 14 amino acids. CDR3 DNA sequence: TGTGCCAGCAGCTTAGGGGGGGCCCGGTACGAGCAGTACTTC. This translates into CASSLGGARYEQYF.

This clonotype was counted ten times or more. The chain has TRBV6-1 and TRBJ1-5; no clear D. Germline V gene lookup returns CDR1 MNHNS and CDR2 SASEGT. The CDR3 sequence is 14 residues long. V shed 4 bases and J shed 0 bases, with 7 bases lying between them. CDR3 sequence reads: CASSGGYSNQPQHF. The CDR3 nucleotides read TGTGCCAGCAGTGGGGGTTATAGCAATCAGCCCCAGCATTTT.

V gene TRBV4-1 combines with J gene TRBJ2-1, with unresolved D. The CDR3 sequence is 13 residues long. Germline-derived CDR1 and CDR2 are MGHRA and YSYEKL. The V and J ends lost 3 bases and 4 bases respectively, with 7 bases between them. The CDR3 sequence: CASSHAVYNEQFF. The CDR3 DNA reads TGCGCCAGCAGCCACGCAGTATACAATGAGCAGTTCTTC.

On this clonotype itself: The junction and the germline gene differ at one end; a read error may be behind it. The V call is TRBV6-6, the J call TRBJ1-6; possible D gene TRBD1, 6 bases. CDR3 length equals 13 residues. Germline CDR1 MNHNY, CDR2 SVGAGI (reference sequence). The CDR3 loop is CVSSQGTRSPLHF. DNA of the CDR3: TGTGTCAGCAGTCAGGGGACGAGGTCACCCCTCCACTTT.

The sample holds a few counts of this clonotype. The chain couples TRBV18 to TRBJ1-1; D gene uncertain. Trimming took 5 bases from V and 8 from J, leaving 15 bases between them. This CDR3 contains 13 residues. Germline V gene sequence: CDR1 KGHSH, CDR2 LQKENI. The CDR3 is CASSSTKGSEAFF. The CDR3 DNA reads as TGTGCCAGCTCATCTACGAAAGGGTCAGAAGCTTTCTTT.

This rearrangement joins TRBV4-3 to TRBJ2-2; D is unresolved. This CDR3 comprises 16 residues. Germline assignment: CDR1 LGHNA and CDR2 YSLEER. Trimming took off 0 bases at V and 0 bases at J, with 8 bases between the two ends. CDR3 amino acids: CASSQESRANTGELFF. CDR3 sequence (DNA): TGCGCCAGCAGCCAAGAAAGTCGCGCGAACACCGGGGAGCTGTTTTTT.

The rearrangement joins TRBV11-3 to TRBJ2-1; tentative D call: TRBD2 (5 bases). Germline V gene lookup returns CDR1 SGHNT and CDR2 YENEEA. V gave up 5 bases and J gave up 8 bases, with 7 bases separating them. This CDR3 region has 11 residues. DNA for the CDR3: TGTGCCAGCAGCCCTAGCCATGAGCAGTTCTTC. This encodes CASSPSHEQFF.

In nucleotides, the CDR3 is TGTGCCAGCCGGGACAGGTTTAACACCGGGGAGCTGTTTTTT. Encoded protein: CASRDRFNTGELFF. The rearrangement links TRBV2 to TRBJ2-2, with 8 bases matching TRBD1. The CDR3 is made up of 14 amino acids. Trimming took 8 bases from V and 2 from J; bases not matched to a gene: 4. Per germline, CDR1 SNHLY and CDR2 FYNNEI.

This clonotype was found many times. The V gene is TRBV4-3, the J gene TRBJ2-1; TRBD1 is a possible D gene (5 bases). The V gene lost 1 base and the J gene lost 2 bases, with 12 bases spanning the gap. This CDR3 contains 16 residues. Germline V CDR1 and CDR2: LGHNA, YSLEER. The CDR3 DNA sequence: TGCGCCAGCAGCCAAGCGTCAGGGCATCCCTACAATGAGCAGTTCTTC. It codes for CASSQASGHPYNEQFF.

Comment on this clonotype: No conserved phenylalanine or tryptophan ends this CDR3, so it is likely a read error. The CDR3 region is CVSSLRTGGTDTQYC. The CDR3 region has the DNA TGTGTCAGCAGCCTAAGGACAGGGGGAACAGATACGCAGTATTGT. The J gene is TRBJ2-3, the V gene TRBV14; 10 nucleotides align to TRBD1. The germline V gene encodes CDR1 SGHDN and CDR2 FVKESK. The CDR3 extends over 15 amino acids.

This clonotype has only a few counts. The CDR3 reads CASRVYNEQFF. The CDR3 nucleotides read TGTGCCAGCAGGGTCTACAATGAGCAGTTCTTC. The rearrangement links TRBV12-3 or TRBV12-4 to TRBJ2-1; the D is unclear. The CDR3 runs to 11 residues. V was cut by 6 bases and J by 3 bases, with 3 bases left in between.

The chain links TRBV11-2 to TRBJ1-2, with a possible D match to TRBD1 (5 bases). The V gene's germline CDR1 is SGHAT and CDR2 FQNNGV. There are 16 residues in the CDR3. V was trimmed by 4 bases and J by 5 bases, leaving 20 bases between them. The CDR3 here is CASSSDPRQSTYGYTF. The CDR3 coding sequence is TGTGCCAGCAGCTCGGATCCCAGACAGTCGACGTATGGCTACACCTTC.

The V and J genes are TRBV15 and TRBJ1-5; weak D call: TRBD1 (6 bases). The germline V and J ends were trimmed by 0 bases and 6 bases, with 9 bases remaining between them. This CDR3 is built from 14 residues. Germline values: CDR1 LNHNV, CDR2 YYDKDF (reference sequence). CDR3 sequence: CATSRDRGGQPQHF. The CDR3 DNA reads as TGTGCCACCAGCAGAGACAGGGGAGGTCAGCCCCAGCATTTT. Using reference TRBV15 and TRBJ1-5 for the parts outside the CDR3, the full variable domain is DAMVIQNPRYQVTQFGKPVTLSCSQTLNHNVMYWYQQKSSQAPKLLFHYYDKDFNNEADTPDNFQSRRPNTSFCFLDIRSPGLGDTAMYLCATSRDRGGQPQHFGDGTRLSIL.